These T cell receptor beta chains were read from a single sample in a study of blood T cells in healthy people across ages. Using its own MiXCR run on the 5' RACE reads, TCRdb lists one record per CDR3 protein. The sample shows roughly 730,000 distinct CDR3 sequences, approximately 53% of them seen only once. The sequenced sample consisted of blood. Receptors were obtained from a man aged 35 to 55 in good health. The CDR3 runs from the conserved cysteine through the conserved F or W. The order of the fields is D gene, V gene, J gene, clone size, CDR3 protein, CDR3 DNA. The D gene is left open where the match is weak. Expanded clones get a size class; other rows say once, few or many, or leave the size out.

NA	TRBV20-1	TRBJ2-4	NA	CSAAPQYNEQYF	TGCAGTGCTGCGCCCCAGTACAATGAGCAGTACTTC
TRBD1	TRBV9	TRBJ2-1	NA	CASAKVTGAEQFF	TGTGCCAGCGCAAAGGTCACAGGGGCTGAGCAGTTCTTC
NA	TRBV3-1	TRBJ2-6	once	CASSQYGHSGANVLTF	TGTGCCAGCAGCCAATACGGCCACTCTGGGGCCAACGTCCTGACTTTC
NA	TRBV4-3	TRBJ1-6	NA	CASSQDAVSDYNSPLHF	TGCGCCAGCAGCCAAGATGCGGTCAGTGACTATAATTCACCCCTCCACTTT
TRBD1	TRBV6-2/TRBV6-3	TRBJ2-7	NA	CASSATGEREQYF	TGTGCCAGCAGTGCGACAGGGGAAAGGGAGCAGTACTTC
NA	TRBV3-1	TRBJ2-3	NA	CASSQVAGAQGTQYF	TGTGCCAGCAGCCAAGTCGCGGGGGCCCAAGGTACGCAGTATTTT
NA	TRBV24-1	TRBJ1-5	NA	CATRGQVAGIRNQPRHF	TGTGCCACCAGAGGGCAGGTAGCTGGGATACGCAATCAGCCCCGGCATTTT
NA	TRBV7-3	TRBJ2-6	NA	CASSTTGNGASVLTF	TGTGCCAGCAGCACAACAGGGAACGGGGCCAGCGTCCTGACTTTC
NA	TRBV15	TRBJ1-1	NA	CATSKRTENTEAFF	TGTGCCACCAGCAAAAGGACTGAGAACACTGAAGCTTTCTTT
NA	TRBV15	TRBJ2-2	NA	CATSREEGGRELFF	TGTGCCACCAGCAGAGAAGAGGGAGGCAGGGAGCTGTTTTTT
TRBD1	TRBV5-5	TRBJ1-1	NA	CASSLTGVGEAFF	TGTGCCAGCAGCTTGACAGGGGTCGGTGAAGCTTTCTTT
NA	TRBV9	TRBJ1-5	NA	CASSVWAEGQPQHF	TGTGCCAGCAGCGTATGGGCAGAAGGTCAGCCCCAGCATTTT
NA	TRBV4-3	TRBJ2-2	NA	CASSPGAENPGELFF	TGCGCCAGCAGCCCGGGAGCCGAGAACCCCGGGGAGCTGTTTTTT
NA	TRBV28	TRBJ2-7	NA	CASSDLGLSYEQYF	TGTGCCAGCAGTGACTTGGGACTTTCCTACGAGCAGTACTTC
NA	TRBV5-5	TRBJ2-5	NA	CASSQTSGFGETQYF	TGTGCCAGCAGCCAAACAAGTGGGTTCGGAGAGACCCAGTACTTC
TRBD1	TRBV15	TRBJ1-2	few	CATSRSGQGIYGYTF	TGTGCCACCAGCAGGAGCGGACAGGGCATATATGGCTACACCTTC
NA	TRBV21-1	TRBJ2-2	NA	CASTGQGRYTGELFF	TGTGCCAGCACCGGACAGGGCAGGTACACCGGGGAGCTGTTTTTT
TRBD1	TRBV9	TRBJ2-7	NA	CASSAGQGVSYEQYF	TGTGCCAGCAGCGCCGGACAGGGGGTATCCTACGAGCAGTACTTC
NA	TRBV13	TRBJ1-6	NA	CASRQKGGYNSPLHF	TGTGCCAGCAGACAAAAGGGCGGTTATAATTCACCCCTCCACTTT
TRBD1	TRBV7-2	TRBJ2-5	few	CASSLARDRVQETQYF	TGTGCCAGCAGCTTAGCCCGGGACAGGGTACAAGAGACCCAGTACTTC
NA	TRBV5-1	TRBJ2-5	NA	CASSLDHQQETQYF	TGCGCCAGCAGCTTGGACCACCAGCAAGAGACCCAGTACTTC
NA	TRBV11-1	TRBJ2-1	NA	CASSTRQSSYNEQFF	TGTGCCAGCAGCACGCGACAGAGCTCCTACAATGAGCAGTTCTTC
NA	TRBV2	TRBJ2-3	few	CASSDNRLSYTQYF	TGTGCCAGCAGTGATAACAGGCTGTCATATACGCAGTATTTT
NA	TRBV28	TRBJ1-2	many	CASSPTGTSYGYTF	TGCGCCAGCAGCCCCACAGGGACTTCTTATGGCTACACCTTC
TRBD1	TRBV14	TRBJ2-7	NA	CASSGPGTGVRLSYEQYF	TGTGCCAGCAGCGGACCCGGGACAGGGGTTAGGCTCTCCTACGAGCAGTACTTC
NA	TRBV9	TRBJ2-3	few	CASSVDGTARDTQYF	TGTGCCAGCAGCGTAGATGGAACAGCGAGAGATACGCAGTATTTT
TRBD2	TRBV9	TRBJ2-3	NA	CASSPAGGDTDTQYF	TGTGCCAGCAGCCCAGCGGGAGGCGACACAGATACGCAGTATTTT
NA	TRBV7-2	TRBJ2-5	few	CASSLPGGGRTQYF	TGTGCCAGCAGCTTACCTGGCGGGGGCCGGACCCAGTACTTC
TRBD2	TRBV12-3/TRBV12-4	TRBJ2-5	NA	CASSRRTSGGPYHNEQHF	TGTGCCAGCAGTCGCCGGACTAGCGGGGGGCCCTACCACAATGAGCAGCACTTC
TRBD2	TRBV3-1	TRBJ2-2	few	CASSQEFGLAGANTGELFF	TGTGCCAGCAGCCAAGAATTCGGACTAGCGGGAGCTAACACCGGGGAGCTGTTTTTT
TRBD1	TRBV12-3/TRBV12-4	TRBJ2-7	few	CASSPPGTGAHEQYF	TGTGCCAGCAGTCCTCCCGGGACAGGGGCCCACGAGCAGTACTTC
NA	TRBV29-1	TRBJ1-4	once	CSVRRRLIDEKLFF	TGCAGCGTTAGGAGACGACTAATCGACGAAAAACTGTTTTTT
NA	TRBV11-2	TRBJ2-1	NA	CASSLERSIKWEQFF	TGTGCCAGCAGCTTAGAGAGGAGTATCAAATGGGAGCAGTTCTTC
NA	TRBV27	TRBJ2-2	NA	CASSLIGGNTGELFF	TGTGCCAGCAGTTTAATCGGCGGAAACACCGGGGAGCTGTTTTTT
NA	TRBV6-5	TRBJ2-7	NA	CASRPRGVYEQYF	TGTGCCAGCAGACCACGAGGAGTCTACGAGCAGTACTTC
NA	TRBV11-2	TRBJ2-3	NA	CASSLANTQYF	TGTGCCAGCAGCTTAGCGAATACGCAGTATTTT
NA	TRBV6-5	TRBJ2-7	NA	CASSYQGFYEQYF	TGTGCCAGCAGTTATCAGGGTTTCTACGAGCAGTACTTC
NA	TRBV24-1	TRBJ2-5	few	CATSERNQETQYF	TGTGCCACCAGTGAAAGGAACCAAGAGACCCAGTACTTC
TRBD2	TRBV7-2	TRBJ2-3	few	CASSSRGAGGTDTQYF	TGTGCCAGCAGCTCGCGGGGGGCGGGAGGCACAGATACGCAGTATTTT
NA	TRBV6-5	TRBJ2-3	NA	CASSYLGLIDDTQYF	TGTGCCAGCAGTTATTTGGGACTTATTGACGATACGCAGTATTTT
NA	TRBV12-3/TRBV12-4	TRBJ2-6	once	CASSNLNSGANVLTF	TGTGCCAGCAGTAATCTGAACTCTGGGGCCAACGTCCTGACTTTC
NA	TRBV5-1	TRBJ2-5	NA	CASSVGRTQETQYF	TGCGCCAGCAGCGTAGGTCGGACACAGGAGACCCAGTACTTC
TRBD1	TRBV13	TRBJ1-2	NA	CASSTRDRGFYPHYGHTF	TGTGCCAGCAGCACCCGGGACAGGGGCTTCTACCCGCACTATGGCCACACCTTC
NA	TRBV7-3	TRBJ1-4	few	CASSPDHNEKLFF	TGTGCCAGCAGCCCTGACCACAATGAAAAACTGTTTTTT
TRBD1	TRBV6-1	TRBJ1-5	NA	CASSNIRGRVSNQPQHF	TGTGCCAGCAGCAACATAAGGGGGCGCGTTAGCAATCAGCCCCAGCATTTT
NA	TRBV25-1	TRBJ2-3	few	CASNPRATDTQYF	TGTGCCAGCAACCCCAGGGCCACAGATACGCAGTATTTT
TRBD1	TRBV2	TRBJ2-2	NA	CASSERTGAHTGELFF	TGTGCCAGCAGTGAACGGACAGGGGCCCACACCGGGGAGCTGTTTTTT
NA	TRBV6-1	TRBJ2-6	NA	CASSEWDGGPGANVLTF	TGTGCCAGCAGTGAGTGGGACGGAGGACCTGGGGCCAACGTCCTGACTTTC
TRBD2	TRBV20-1	TRBJ2-1	few	CSAIPTSGTLNEQFF	TGCAGTGCTATCCCGACTAGCGGGACCCTCAATGAGCAGTTCTTC
TRBD1	TRBV27	TRBJ2-1	NA	CASSSGTGRHNEQFF	TGTGCCAGCAGTTCGGGGACAGGGAGGCACAATGAGCAGTTCTTC
TRBD2	TRBV6-6	TRBJ2-7	NA	CASSYLAGGGENEQYF	TGTGCCAGCAGTTACCTAGCGGGAGGGGGCGAGAATGAGCAGTACTTC
NA	TRBV6-5	TRBJ1-6	NA	CASSYSRGEGDSPLHF	TGTGCCAGCAGTTACTCAAGGGGCGAGGGGGATTCACCCCTCCACTTT
NA	TRBV7-8	TRBJ2-6	NA	CASSLVATGSTGANVLTF	TGTGCCAGCAGCTTAGTGGCGACTGGTTCGACTGGGGCCAACGTCCTGACTTTC
NA	TRBV5-6	TRBJ1-3	NA	CASSLIGAHSGNTIYF	TGTGCCAGCAGCTTAATCGGAGCCCACTCTGGAAACACCATATATTTT